This T cell receptor beta chain was found in a study of blood T cell repertoires in COVID-19. Study-wide background: Spain, Italy and the United States supplied samples that represented acute and convalescent COVID-19. PBMCs, B-cell-depleted T cells, or T cells provided the cDNA or gDNA that made up the material.

This clone was seen once. In the authors' workflow: Nucleated cell number was recorded as an estimate derived from reference gene primer amplification. Sequenced by immunoSEQ multiplex PCR; TCRdb stores in-frame clones only, minus some. The V and J calls and clone size were taken over from that table, and D and trimming were inferred from the DNA. The data contain 75,000 or so clones, roughly 85% of them singletons. The germline gives CDR1 SGHRS, CDR2 YFSETQ. Deletions cut 4 bases from V and 5 bases from J, with 15 bases between. This CDR3 has 14 amino acids. The V gene is TRBV5-1, the J gene TRBJ1-1, with D perhaps matching TRBD1 (6 bases). The TCR comes from an elderly woman with active or convalescent COVID-19. Sequencing was done on a sample of peripheral blood. CDR3 in DNA: TGCGCCAGCAGCCCGGGGCGGGGGCGAACTGAAGCTTTCTTT. Amino acids: CASSPGRGRTEAFF.